This T cell receptor (beta chain) was recorded in a study of cytomegalovirus exposure and HLA in healthy donors. PCR used 60 Vbeta primers and 13 Jbeta primers. Sequenced by immunoSEQ multiplex PCR; TCRdb stores in-frame clones only, minus some. The table has about 140,000 clones, roughly 82% seen once. In the case of this clone: The antigen remains undetermined.

Study outcomes and limitations: A few V segments could not be told apart, such as TRBV6-2 and TRBV6-3, and were left out.

The CDR3 totals 15 residues. Trimming stripped 1 base from V and 6 bases from J, with 10 bases between. Germline V CDR1 and CDR2: SGHTA, FQGNSA. Sequenced sample: PBMCs. The TCR comes from a man between 25 and 39 years old in good health and CMV-seronegative. The chain joins TRBV7-2 to TRBJ1-6, with D possibly TRBD1 on 6 matching bases. The CDR3 DNA is TGTGCCAGCAGCTTAGGGCAGGGGACTAATTCACCCCTCCACTTT. Amino acid sequence: CASSLGQGTNSPLHF.